This entry concerns a single T cell receptor (beta chain). This clone was seen a single time. Its cognate antigen has yet to be identified. The sample holds no much larger clone one base away, and base qualities are not on file. Libraries were made using the immunoSEQ multiplex PCR assay. TCRdb obtained this table from immuneACCESS and retained in-frame rearrangements with V and J assigned. These tables miss some clones; where compared with another copy, unresolved V genes account for less than half of the shortfall, and the remainder is unexplained. For this sample the table gives 40,000 to 50,000 clones, of which 80% to 90% were detected only once. Of the sample, about 10% falls within the top ten clones. The donors were melanoma patients. This entry is derived from a study of CD4+ T cells in melanoma (dated by TCRdb to between 2020 and 2023). Regarding the study in general: The study examined neoantigen-specific CD4+ T cells in human melanoma.

Findings and caveats that apply to the study as a whole: Neoantigen-specific CD4+ T cells in melanoma were reported to have a range of differentiation states. Neoantigen-specific CD4+ T cells were reported to be correlated with the function of CD8+ T cells, macrophages and B cells.

The germline V gene encodes CDR1 SEHNR and CDR2 FQNEAQ (reference sequence). Inclusive of the bounding cysteine and phenylalanine, the CDR3 is 14 residues long. CDR3 DNA is the only sequence kept; it has 42 bases, read in frame from the first base. Trimming costs V 6 bases and J 0 bases, and their ends lie 12 bases apart. In this chain, TRBV7-9 is recombined with TRBJ2-7; the D region may be TRBD1 or TRBD2, each matching 5 bases equally. The sequencing sample was made of peripheral blood. The receptor was derived from a human donor with melanoma. The sequence in DNA is TGTGCCAGCAGTTCGTCAGGGAGCTCCTACGAGCAGTACTTC. This translates into CASSSSGSSYEQYF.